This T cell receptor beta chain is drawn from a study of T cells after somatic rescue of genetic block. Assay: immunoSEQ multiplex PCR; the TCRdb copy retains only in-frame clones and omits some. The table shows 70,000 to 95,000 clones, with 85% to 90% occurring only once. CDR1 is SGDLS, CDR2 YYNGEE, per germline. CDR3 length: 17 residues. The V gene end was trimmed by 0 bases and the J gene end by 5 bases; junction bases not matched to a gene: 9. The chain recombines TRBV9 with TRBJ2-3, with 10 bases matching TRBD2. The sample consisted of peripheral blood mononuclear cells (PBMCs). This TCR came from a woman aged 18-29 years. CDR3 sequence (DNA): TGTGCCAGCAGCGTAGACACACTAGCGGGATTGAAAGATACGCAGTATTTT. Encoded protein: CASSVDTLAGLKDTQYF. Full variable domain (outside the CDR3, taken from reference TRBV9 and TRBJ2-3): DSGVTQTPKHLITATGQRVTLRCSPRSGDLSVYWYQQSLDQGLQFLIQYYNGEERAKGNILERFSAQQFPDLHSELNLSSLELGDSALYFCASSVDTLAGLKDTQYFGPGTRLTVL.